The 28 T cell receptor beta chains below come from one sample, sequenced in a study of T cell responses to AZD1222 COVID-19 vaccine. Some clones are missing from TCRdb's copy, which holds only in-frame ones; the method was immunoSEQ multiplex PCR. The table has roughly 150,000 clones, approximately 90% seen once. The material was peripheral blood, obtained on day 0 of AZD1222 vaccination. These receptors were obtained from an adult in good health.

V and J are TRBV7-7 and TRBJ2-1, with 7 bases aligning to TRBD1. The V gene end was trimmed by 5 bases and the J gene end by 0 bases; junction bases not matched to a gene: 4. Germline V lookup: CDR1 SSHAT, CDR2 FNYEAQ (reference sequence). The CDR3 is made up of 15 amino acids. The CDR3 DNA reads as TGTGCCAGCAGCCGGGACAGAAGCTCCTACAATGAGCAGTTCTTC. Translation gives CASSRDRSSYNEQFF.

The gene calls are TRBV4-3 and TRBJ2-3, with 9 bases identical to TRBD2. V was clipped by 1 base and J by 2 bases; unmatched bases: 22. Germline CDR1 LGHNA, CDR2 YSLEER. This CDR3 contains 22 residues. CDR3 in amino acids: CASSQGWGGPGASGVPTDTQYF. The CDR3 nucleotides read TGCGCCAGCAGCCAAGGATGGGGCGGACCTGGGGCTAGCGGGGTCCCCACAGATACGCAGTATTTT.

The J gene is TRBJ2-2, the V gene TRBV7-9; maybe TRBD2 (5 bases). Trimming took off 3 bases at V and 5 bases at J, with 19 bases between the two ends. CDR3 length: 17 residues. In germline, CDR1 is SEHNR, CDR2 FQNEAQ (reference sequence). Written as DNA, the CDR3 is TGTGCCAGCAGCTTTATGAAACCGGGAACACAAACCGGGGAGCTGTTTTTT. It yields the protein CASSFMKPGTQTGELFF.

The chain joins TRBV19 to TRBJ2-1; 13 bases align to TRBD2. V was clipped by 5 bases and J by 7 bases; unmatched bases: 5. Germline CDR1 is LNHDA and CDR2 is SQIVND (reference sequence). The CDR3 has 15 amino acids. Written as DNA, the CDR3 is TGTGCCAGTAGTTTACTAGCGGGAGGGGGTAATGAGCAGTTCTTC. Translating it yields CASSLLAGGGNEQFF. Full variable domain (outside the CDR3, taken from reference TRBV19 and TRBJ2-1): DGGITQSPKYLFRKEGQNVTLSCEQNLNHDAMYWYRQDPGQGLRLIYYSQIVNDFQKGDIAEGYSVSREKKESFPLTVTSAQKNPTAFYLCASSLLAGGGNEQFFGPGTRLTVL.

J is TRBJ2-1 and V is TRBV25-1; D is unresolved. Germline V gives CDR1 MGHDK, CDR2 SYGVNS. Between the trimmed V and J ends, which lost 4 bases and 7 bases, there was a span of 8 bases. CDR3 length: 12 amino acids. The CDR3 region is CASSALGNEQFF. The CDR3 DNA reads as TGTGCCAGCAGTGCCCTTGGTAATGAGCAGTTCTTC.

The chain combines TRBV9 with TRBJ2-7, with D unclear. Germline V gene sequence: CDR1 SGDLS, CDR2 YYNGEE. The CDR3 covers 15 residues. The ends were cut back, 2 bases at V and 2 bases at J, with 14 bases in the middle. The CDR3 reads CASSVTAGLTYEQYF. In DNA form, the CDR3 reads TGTGCCAGCAGCGTTACGGCAGGCCTAACCTACGAGCAGTACTTC.

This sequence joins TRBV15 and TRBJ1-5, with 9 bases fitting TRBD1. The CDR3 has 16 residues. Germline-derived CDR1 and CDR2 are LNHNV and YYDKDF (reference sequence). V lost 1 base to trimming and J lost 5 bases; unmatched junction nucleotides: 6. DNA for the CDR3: TGTGCCACCAGCAGAGGGGACAGGGTGATGGATCAGCCCCAGCATTTT. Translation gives CATSRGDRVMDQPQHF.

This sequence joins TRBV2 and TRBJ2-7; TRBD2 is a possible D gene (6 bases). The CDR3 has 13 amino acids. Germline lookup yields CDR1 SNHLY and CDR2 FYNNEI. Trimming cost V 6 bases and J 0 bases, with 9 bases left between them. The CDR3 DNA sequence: TGTGCCAGCAGAGTGGACTACTCCTACGAGCAGTACTTC. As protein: CASRVDYSYEQYF.

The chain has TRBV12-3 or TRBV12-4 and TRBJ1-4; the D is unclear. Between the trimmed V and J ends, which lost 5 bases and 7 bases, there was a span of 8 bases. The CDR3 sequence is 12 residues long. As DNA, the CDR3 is TGTGCCAGCAGTCCGAACCTTGAAAAACTGTTTTTT. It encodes CASSPNLEKLFF.

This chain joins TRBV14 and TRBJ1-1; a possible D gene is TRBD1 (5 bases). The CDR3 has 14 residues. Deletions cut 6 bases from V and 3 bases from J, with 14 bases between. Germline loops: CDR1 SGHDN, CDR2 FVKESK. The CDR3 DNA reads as TGTGCCAGCAGTGGAGGGGTTCAGGACACTGAAGCTTTCTTT. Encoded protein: CASSGGVQDTEAFF.

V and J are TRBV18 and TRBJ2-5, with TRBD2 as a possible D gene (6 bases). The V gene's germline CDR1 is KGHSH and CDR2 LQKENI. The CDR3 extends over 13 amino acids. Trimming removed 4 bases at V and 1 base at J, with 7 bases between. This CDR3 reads CASSLGGQETQYF. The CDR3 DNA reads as TGTGCCAGCTCACTGGGGGGCCAAGAGACCCAGTACTTC.

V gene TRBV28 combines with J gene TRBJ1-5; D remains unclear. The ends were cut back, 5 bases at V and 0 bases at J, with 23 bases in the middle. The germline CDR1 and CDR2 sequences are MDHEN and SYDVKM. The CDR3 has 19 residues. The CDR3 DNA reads TGTGCCAGCAGTACCCGGCGGACCTTTGAATCTTCTAGCAATCAGCCCCAGCATTTT. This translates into CASSTRRTFESSSNQPQHF.

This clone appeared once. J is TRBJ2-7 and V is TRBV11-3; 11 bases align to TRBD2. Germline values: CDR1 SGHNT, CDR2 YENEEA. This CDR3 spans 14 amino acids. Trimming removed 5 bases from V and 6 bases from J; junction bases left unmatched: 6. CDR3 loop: CASSPTSGSLEQYF. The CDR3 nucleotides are TGTGCCAGCAGCCCCACTAGCGGGAGTCTCGAGCAGTACTTC. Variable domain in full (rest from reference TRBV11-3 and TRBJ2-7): EAGVVQSPRYKIIEKKQPVAFWCNPISGHNTLYWYLQNLGQGPELLIRYENEEAVDDSQLPKDRFSAERLKGVDSTLKIQPAELGDSAVYLCASSPTSGSLEQYFGPGTRLTVT.

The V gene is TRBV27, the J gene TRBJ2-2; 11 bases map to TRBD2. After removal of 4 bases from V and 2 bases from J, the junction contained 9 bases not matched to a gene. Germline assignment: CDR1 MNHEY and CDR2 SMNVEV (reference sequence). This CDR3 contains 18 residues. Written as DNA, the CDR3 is TGTGCCAGCAGTTCCCCGGCAGGACTAGCGGGTAACACCGGGGAGCTGTTTTTT. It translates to CASSSPAGLAGNTGELFF.

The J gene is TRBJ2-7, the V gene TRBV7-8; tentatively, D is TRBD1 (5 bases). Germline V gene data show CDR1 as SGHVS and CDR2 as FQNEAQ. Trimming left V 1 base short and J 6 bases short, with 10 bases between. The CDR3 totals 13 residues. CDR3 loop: CASSLVLGVEQYF. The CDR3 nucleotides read TGTGCCAGCAGCTTAGTTCTAGGGGTCGAGCAGTACTTC.

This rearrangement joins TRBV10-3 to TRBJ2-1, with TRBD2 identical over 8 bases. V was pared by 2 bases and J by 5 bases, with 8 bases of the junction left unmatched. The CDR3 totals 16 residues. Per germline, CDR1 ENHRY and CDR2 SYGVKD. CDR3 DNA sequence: TGTGCCATCAGTGAGCCGGGACTAGTAATCCACAATGAGCAGTTCTTC. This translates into CAISEPGLVIHNEQFF.

The CDR3: CASSYRHSSGNTIYF. DNA of the CDR3: TGTGCCAGCAGTTACAGGCACAGCTCTGGAAACACCATATATTTT. This chain links TRBV6-5 with TRBJ1-3; D remains unclear. This CDR3 contains 15 residues. Per the germline V gene, CDR1 is MNHEY and CDR2 is SVGAGI. The ends were cut back, 2 bases at V and 0 bases at J, with 8 bases in the middle.

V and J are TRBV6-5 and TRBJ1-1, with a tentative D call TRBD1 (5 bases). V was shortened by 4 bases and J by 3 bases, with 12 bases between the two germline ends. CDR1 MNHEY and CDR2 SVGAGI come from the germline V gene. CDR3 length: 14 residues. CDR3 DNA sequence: TGTGCCAGCAGTTCCCTAACAGGTGACACTGAAGCTTTCTTT. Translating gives CASSSLTGDTEAFF.

CDR3: CASSFYVGRGQETQYF. CDR3 bases: TGTGCCAGCAGCTTCTATGTCGGCAGGGGGCAAGAGACCCAGTACTTC. V usage is TRBV7-2 and J usage is TRBJ2-5, with 7 bases identical to TRBD1. Germline loops: CDR1 SGHTA, CDR2 FQGNSA. The CDR3 extends over 16 amino acids. J was trimmed by 2 bases and V by 3 bases; bases with no gene match: 9.

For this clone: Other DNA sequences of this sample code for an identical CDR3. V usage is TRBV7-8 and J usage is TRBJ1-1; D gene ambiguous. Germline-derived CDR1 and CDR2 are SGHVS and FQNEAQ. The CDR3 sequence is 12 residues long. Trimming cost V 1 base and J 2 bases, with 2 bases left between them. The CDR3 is CASSLVNTEAFF. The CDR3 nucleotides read TGTGCCAGCAGCTTAGTTAACACTGAAGCTTTCTTT.

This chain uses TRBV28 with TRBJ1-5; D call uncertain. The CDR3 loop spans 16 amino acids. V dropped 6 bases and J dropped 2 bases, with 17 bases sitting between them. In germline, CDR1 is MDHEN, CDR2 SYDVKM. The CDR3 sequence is CASSHRPGPGNQPQHF. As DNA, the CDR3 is TGTGCCAGCAGCCATAGACCGGGTCCAGGCAATCAGCCCCAGCATTTT.

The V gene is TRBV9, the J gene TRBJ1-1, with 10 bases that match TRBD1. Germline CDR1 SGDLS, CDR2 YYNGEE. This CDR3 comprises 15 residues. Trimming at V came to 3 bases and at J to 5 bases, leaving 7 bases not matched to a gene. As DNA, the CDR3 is TGTGCCAGCAGCGCGAGACAGGGGGCGCGTACTGAAGCTTTCTTT. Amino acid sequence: CASSARQGARTEAFF.

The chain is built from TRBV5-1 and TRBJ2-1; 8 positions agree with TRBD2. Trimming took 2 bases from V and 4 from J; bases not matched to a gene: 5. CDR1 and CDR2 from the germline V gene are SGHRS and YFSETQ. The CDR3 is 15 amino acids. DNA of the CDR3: TGCGCCAGCAGCTTTAGAGAGCGGGAGTACAATGAGCAGTTCTTC. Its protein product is CASSFREREYNEQFF.

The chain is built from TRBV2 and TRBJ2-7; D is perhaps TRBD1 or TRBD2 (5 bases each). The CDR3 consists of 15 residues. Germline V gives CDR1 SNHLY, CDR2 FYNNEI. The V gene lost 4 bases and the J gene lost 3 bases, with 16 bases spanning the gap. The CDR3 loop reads CASSVFGTGNYEQYF. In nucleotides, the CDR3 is TGTGCCAGCAGTGTCTTCGGGACGGGCAACTACGAGCAGTACTTC.

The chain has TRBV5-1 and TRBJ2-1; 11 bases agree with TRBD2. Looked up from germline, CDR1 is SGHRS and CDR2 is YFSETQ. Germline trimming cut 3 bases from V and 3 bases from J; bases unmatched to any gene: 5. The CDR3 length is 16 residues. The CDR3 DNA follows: TGCGCCAGCAGCTGGCTGACTAGCGGGGACTACAATGAGCAGTTCTTC. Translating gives CASSWLTSGDYNEQFF. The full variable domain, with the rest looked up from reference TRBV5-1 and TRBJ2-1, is KAGVTQTPRYLIKTRGQQVTLSCSPISGHRSVSWYQQTPGQGLQFLFEYFSETQRNKGNFPGRFSGRQFSNSRSEMNVSTLELGDSALYLCASSWLTSGDYNEQFFGPGTRLTVL.

CDR3 region: CASSPGLAGVEQYF. In DNA, the CDR3 is TGTGCCAGCAGTCCAGGGCTAGCGGGAGTTGAGCAGTACTTC. The V gene is TRBV7-9, the J gene TRBJ2-7; TRBD2 agrees at 10 bases. With 6 bases clipped from V and 7 bases from J, the junction kept 9 bases outside the gene matches. The CDR3 totals 14 residues. Looked up from germline, CDR1 is SEHNR and CDR2 is FQNEAQ (reference sequence).

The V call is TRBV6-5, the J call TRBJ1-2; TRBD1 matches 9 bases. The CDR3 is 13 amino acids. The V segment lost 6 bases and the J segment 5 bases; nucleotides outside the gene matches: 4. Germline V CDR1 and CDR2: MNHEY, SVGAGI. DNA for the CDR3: TGTGCCAGCAGACGACAGGGGGGTTATGGCTACACCTTC. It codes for CASRRQGGYGYTF.

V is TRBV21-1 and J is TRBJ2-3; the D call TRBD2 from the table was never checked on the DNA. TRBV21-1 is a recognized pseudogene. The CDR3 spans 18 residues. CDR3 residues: CASSKVRVTFLGTDTQYF. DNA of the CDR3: TGTGCCAGCAGCAAAGTCCGGGTCACGTTCTTGGGCACAGATACGCAGTATTTT.